The T cell receptor (beta chain) described here comes from a study of metastatic and nonmetastatic thyroid tumors. Study in general: A comparison of repertoires was made across blood and tumor or nodule tissue from malignant and benign thyroid patients.

Among the patients, none had received any treatment before thyroid surgery. In this sample, this clone turned up many times. No antigen is known for it. Whole-study results and caveats: Patients with malignant thyroid tumors reportedly had significantly higher TCR beta diversity than those with benign nodules, in blood and tumor.

In the study's own analysis: Clinicopathological groups of papillary thyroid cancer showed CDR3 differences that were used to build a distant-metastasis classifier. TCRdb re-called the PCR reads via MiXCR. TCRdb assigned the V and J calls; the authors' analysis was not used. The sample holds around 42,000 clones, about 12% seen once. The sequenced sample was blood. This TCR was sampled from a male donor with papillary thyroid cancer or a benign thyroid nodule (not recorded which). Some clones in this sample may be carry-over from other donors' samples.

The DNA of the CDR3 is TGTGCCTGGACGGGAAGTGTCCTGGGAGGAAACACCATATATTTT. It is translated as CAWTGSVLGGNTIYF. The rearrangement uses TRBV30 and TRBJ1-3; D call uncertain. Germline V gene data show CDR1 as GTSNPN and CDR2 as SVGIG (reference sequence). The V end was cut by 4 bases, the J end by 4 bases, with 17 bases between. This CDR3 comprises 15 residues.